Shown below are 12 T cell receptor beta chains from a single sample sequenced in a study of T-cell reconstitution after alpha-beta-depleted transplantation in children. Unique molecular identifiers were built into the TCRbeta library. TCRdb re-called the PCR reads with MiXCR, one entry per CDR3 protein. The sample contains some 80,000 distinct CDR3 sequences, approximately 18% of which appear only once. The sample in question was PBMCs, mostly from graft donor cells, obtained 360 days after TCRalphabeta/CD19-depleted stem cell transplant. The receptors here all came from a male patient between 2 and 10 years old who had a stem cell transplant for acute lymphoblastic leukemia, so the T cells may come from the graft donor.

This clonotype was recorded many times. The CDR3 coding sequence is TGCAGCGTTGAAGTCCGGTCTGTACTAGCGAACACCGGGGAGCTGTTTTTT. Residues: CSVEVRSVLANTGELFF. The chain is built from TRBV29-1 and TRBJ2-2, with a weak D call TRBD2 (5 bases). V was clipped by 1 base and J by 0 bases, with 15 bases between them. The CDR3 is 17 residues long. Germline V gene data show CDR1 as SQVTM and CDR2 as ANQGSEA.

The rearrangement uses TRBV5-1 and TRBJ2-7; TRBD2 matches at 10 bases. This CDR3 comprises 16 residues. Germline CDR1 is SGHRS and CDR2 is YFSETQ. V shed 0 bases, J shed 4 bases, and the junction held 7 bases outside the gene matches. The CDR3 DNA follows: TGCGCCAGCAGCTTGGCTGGACTAGCGGAAACATACGAGCAGTACTTC. Its translation is CASSLAGLAETYEQYF. The full variable domain, its missing parts supplied by reference TRBV5-1 and TRBJ2-7, is KAGVTQTPRYLIKTRGQQVTLSCSPISGHRSVSWYQQTPGQGLQFLFEYFSETQRNKGNFPGRFSGRQFSNSRSEMNVSTLELGDSALYLCASSLAGLAETYEQYFGPGTRLTVT.

The sample holds a few counts of this clonotype. The chain carries TRBV7-9 and TRBJ2-1; D not resolved. The germline V gene has CDR1 SEHNR and CDR2 FQNEAQ (reference sequence). The V end lost 2 bases, the J end lost 6 bases, and 8 bases lay between the germline ends. The CDR3 is 13 amino acids. CDR3 in DNA: TGTGCCAGCAGCTTAAGGCTTAGCAATGAGCAGTTCTTC. It yields the protein CASSLRLSNEQFF.

This clonotype appeared a few times. This chain joins TRBV28 and TRBJ1-6, with D hard to call. CDR1 and CDR2 (germline): MDHEN, SYDVKM. The CDR3 spans 15 residues. Trimming stripped 5 bases from V and 10 bases from J, with 18 bases between. The CDR3 protein is CASSPPPGLGSPLHF. In DNA form, the CDR3 reads TGTGCCAGCAGTCCTCCCCCGGGATTAGGGTCACCCCTCCACTTT.

The chain carries TRBV2 and TRBJ1-1, with D possibly matching TRBD1 (6 bases). Between the trimmed V and J ends, which lost 5 bases and 0 bases, there was a span of 7 bases. Germline assignment: CDR1 SNHLY and CDR2 FYNNEI. The CDR3 spans 13 residues. The CDR3 DNA is TGTGCCAGCAGTCGGGACATGAACACTGAAGCTTTCTTT. Its translation: CASSRDMNTEAFF.

This clonotype appeared a few times. In DNA form, the CDR3 reads TGTGCCAGCAGGGGACTAGCGGCCTACAATGAGCAGTTCTTC. Translation: CASRGLAAYNEQFF. The chain employs TRBV12-3 or TRBV12-4 and TRBJ2-1; 11 bases fit TRBD2. With 6 bases clipped from V and 2 bases from J, the junction kept 0 bases outside the gene matches. This CDR3 is 14 amino acids long.

The chain recombines TRBV24-1 with TRBJ2-5; perhaps TRBD2 as D (6 bases). The germline gives CDR1 KGHDR, CDR2 SFDVKD. Trimming shortened V by 1 base and J by 0 bases, and 17 bases separated the two germline ends. This CDR3 spans 18 amino acids. The DNA for the CDR3 is TGTGCCACCAGTGATTTATGTGGCGGGGAGCGGAACCAAGAGACCCAGTACTTC. This sequence encodes CATSDLCGGERNQETQYF.

This clonotype appeared a few times. The chain links TRBV5-1 to TRBJ2-1, with a weak D call TRBD1 (6 bases). V lost 10 bases to trimming and J lost 6 bases, with 14 bases between them. The CDR3 is made up of 12 amino acids. From germline, CDR1 is SGHRS and CDR2 YFSETQ. The CDR3 spells CARPGHFNEQFF. The CDR3 DNA is TGCGCCCGTCCGGGACATTTCAATGAGCAGTTCTTC.

This chain links TRBV12-3 or TRBV12-4 with TRBJ2-3; the D gene is possibly TRBD2 (6 bases). CDR3 length equals 14 residues. Trimming stripped 6 bases from V and 0 bases from J, with 10 bases between. CDR3 region: CASRRGTSTDTQYF. DNA of the CDR3: TGTGCCAGCAGGCGCGGGACTAGCACAGATACGCAGTATTTT.

The V call is TRBV12-3 or TRBV12-4, the J call TRBJ1-3; tentative D call: TRBD1 (5 bases). V gave up 6 bases and J gave up 8 bases, with 17 bases separating them. The length of the CDR3 is 14 residues. The CDR3 sequence is CASRPGPGPDTIYF. Here the CDR3 DNA reads TGTGCCAGCAGACCTGGACCGGGACCTGACACCATATATTTT.

This clonotype came up a few times. The chain recombines TRBV7-6 with TRBJ2-5, with D hard to call. CDR3 length: 14 residues. Germline V gene data show CDR1 as SGHVS and CDR2 as FNYEAQ. V was clipped by 5 bases and J by 2 bases, with 12 bases between them. CDR3 sequence (DNA): TGTGCCAGCAGCCCATCAATCCTTCAAGAGACCCAGTACTTC. This gives the protein CASSPSILQETQYF.

The V and J genes are TRBV4-1 and TRBJ2-7, with 9 bases identical to TRBD2. There are 14 residues in the CDR3. CDR1 MGHRA and CDR2 YSYEKL come from the germline V gene. The ends lost 4 bases at V and 0 bases at J; junction bases unmatched: 1. The CDR3 sequence: CASSRLAASYEQYF. In DNA form, the CDR3 reads TGCGCCAGCAGCCGACTAGCGGCCTCCTACGAGCAGTACTTC.